The sequence of this T cell receptor (beta chain) was determined in a study of control samples from healthy donors and cancer patients. The CDR3 contains 16 residues. Germline CDR1 is LNHDA and CDR2 is SQIVND (reference sequence). V shed 1 base and J 10 bases; nucleotides not matched to a gene: 7. TCRdb's copy holds only in-frame clones and misses some; the assay was immunoSEQ multiplex PCR. The profile covers 120,000 to 150,000 clones, with about nine tenths appearing a single time and roughly 3.1% taken by the ten largest. The sequencing input was blood. The sequence derives from a man aged 25 to 40 in good health. The rearrangement joins TRBV19 to TRBJ1-6, with 10 nucleotides matching TRBD1. CDR3 amino acids: CASSIAAGTGDSPLHF. CDR3 DNA sequence: TGTGCCAGTAGTATAGCTGCTGGGACAGGGGACTCACCCCTCCACTTT.